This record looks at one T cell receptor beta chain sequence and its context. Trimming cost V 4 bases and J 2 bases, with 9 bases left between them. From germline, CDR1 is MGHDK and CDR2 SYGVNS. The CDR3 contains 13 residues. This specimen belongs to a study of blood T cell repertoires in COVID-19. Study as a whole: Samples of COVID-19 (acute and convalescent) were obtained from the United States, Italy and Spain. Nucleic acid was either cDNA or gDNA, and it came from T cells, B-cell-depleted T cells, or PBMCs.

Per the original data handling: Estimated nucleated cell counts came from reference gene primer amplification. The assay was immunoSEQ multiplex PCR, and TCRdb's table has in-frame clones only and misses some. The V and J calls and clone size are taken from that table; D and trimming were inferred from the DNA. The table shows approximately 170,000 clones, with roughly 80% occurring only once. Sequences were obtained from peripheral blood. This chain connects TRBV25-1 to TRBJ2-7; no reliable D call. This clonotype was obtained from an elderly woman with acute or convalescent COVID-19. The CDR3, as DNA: TGTGCCAGCAGTGGCAAACTGCCCTACGAGCAGTACTTC. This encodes CASSGKLPYEQYF.